The 26 T cell receptor beta chains reported below all come from one sample, sequenced in a study of yellow fever vaccine responses in identical twins. TCRdb re-derived calls from the RT-PCR reads in MiXCR, one entry per CDR3 protein. Of some 2,500 distinct CDR3 sequences listed, approximately 90% are singletons. Sample: T cells from blood (PBMCs), unsorted or a sorted subset (not recorded which), taken before or after yellow fever vaccination (not recorded which). The receptor set was obtained from a female donor who received the yellow fever vaccine.

The chain uses TRBV2 and TRBJ1-3, with 7 bases that match TRBD1. The CDR3 spans 13 residues. Germline V gene data show CDR1 as SNHLY and CDR2 as FYNNEI. The ends lost 10 bases at V and 6 bases at J; junction bases unmatched: 9. The CDR3 loop reads CAIDPTGTNTIYF. For the CDR3, the DNA is TGTGCCATCGACCCGACAGGGACAAACACCATATATTTT.

DNA for the CDR3: TGTGCCACCAGTGACGCCGGACCGGGCTTGTACGAGCAGTACTTC. Amino acids: CATSDAGPGLYEQYF. The rearrangement joins TRBV24-1 to TRBJ2-7; D unclear. CDR3 size: 15 residues. Germline CDR1 KGHDR, CDR2 SFDVKD. Trimming removed 4 bases from V and 4 bases from J, with 16 bases in between.

The V gene is TRBV14, the J gene TRBJ1-6, with 7 bases lining up with TRBD1. This CDR3 is built from 13 residues. Unmatched junction bases numbered 5, after V lost 5 bases and J lost 10 bases. In germline, CDR1 is SGHDN, CDR2 FVKESK. CDR3 DNA: TGTGCCAGCAGCGACAGGGAATGGTCACCCCTCCACTTT. It specifies CASSDREWSPLHF.

This chain joins TRBV2 and TRBJ1-5, with D possibly being TRBD1 (6 bases). This CDR3 contains 15 residues. With 3 bases removed from V and 6 bases from J, the gap between germline ends came to 15 bases. Germline CDR1 reads SNHLY; CDR2 reads FYNNEI. The CDR3 DNA reads as TGTGCCAGCAGTGACAGGCTAAGGGGGATTCAGCCCCAGCATTTT. This translates into CASSDRLRGIQPQHF.

The chain has TRBV5-1 and TRBJ1-2; D uncertain. The CDR3 extends over 16 amino acids. V was pared by 1 base and J by 2 bases, with 15 bases between. Germline V gene sequence: CDR1 SGHRS, CDR2 YFSETQ. The CDR3 DNA is TGCGCCAGCAGCTTGTCCCCAAGATCAGAAAACTATGGCTACACCTTC. Its translation: CASSLSPRSENYGYTF.

Here the CDR3 DNA reads TGTGCCAGCAGCTCCAGGACAGGGGGTGGCGAGCAGTACTTC. It is translated as CASSSRTGGGEQYF. The rearrangement uses TRBV5-4 and TRBJ2-7, with TRBD1 matching over 10 bases. Trimming at V came to 3 bases and at J to 6 bases, leaving 6 bases not matched to a gene. Germline CDR1 reads SGHNT; CDR2 reads YYREEE (reference sequence). The CDR3 has 14 amino acids.

The J gene is TRBJ2-1, the V gene TRBV10-3; the D gene is possibly TRBD2 (5 bases). V lost 5 bases and J 4 bases, leaving 12 bases between the germline ends. This CDR3 spans 14 amino acids. Germline V gene lookup returns CDR1 ENHRY and CDR2 SYGVKD. CDR3 nucleotide sequence: TGTGCCATCAGTTATAGCGAGGTATACAATGAGCAGTTCTTC. Residues: CAISYSEVYNEQFF.

The chain joins TRBV19 to TRBJ2-2, with 9 bases aligning to TRBD1. There are 15 residues in the CDR3. Germline CDR1 and CDR2: LNHDA and SQIVND (reference sequence). Losses at the gene ends were 9 bases for V and 5 bases for J; bases not matched to a gene: 10. The CDR3 spells CASGITGGLTGELFF. The CDR3 DNA is TGTGCCAGCGGGATTACAGGGGGCCTAACCGGGGAGCTGTTTTTT. The complete variable domain, with remaining parts taken from reference TRBV19 and TRBJ2-2, reads DGGITQSPKYLFRKEGQNVTLSCEQNLNHDAMYWYRQDPGQGLRLIYYSQIVNDFQKGDIAEGYSVSREKKESFPLTVTSAQKNPTAFYLCASGITGGLTGELFFGEGSRLTVL.

J is TRBJ2-7 and V is TRBV7-6, with TRBD1 matching over 12 bases. The CDR3 loop spans 15 amino acids. Germline lookup yields CDR1 SGHVS and CDR2 FNYEAQ. The junction had 3 bases not matched to a gene; V was cut back by 3 bases and J by 3 bases. In nucleotides, the CDR3 is TGTGCCAGCAGCTTGGGACAGGGGGCCTACTACGAGCAGTACTTC. Translating it yields CASSLGQGAYYEQYF.

The J gene is TRBJ1-1, the V gene TRBV11-1; 10 nucleotides match TRBD1. This CDR3 is 17 amino acids long. Germline lookup yields CDR1 SGHAT and CDR2 FQDESV (reference sequence). J was trimmed by 0 bases and V by 5 bases; bases with no gene match: 9. For the CDR3, the DNA is TGTGCCAGCAGCCCCTTGGGGACAGGGGTCATGAACACTGAAGCTTTCTTT. Protein product: CASSPLGTGVMNTEAFF.

This chain links TRBV3-1 with TRBJ1-2, with 7 bases aligning to TRBD1. Germline values: CDR1 LGHDT, CDR2 YNNKEL (reference sequence). V lost 4 bases to trimming and J lost 2 bases; unmatched junction nucleotides: 1. The CDR3 spans 13 residues. The CDR3 is CASSRQGNYGYTF. Here the CDR3 DNA reads TGTGCCAGCAGCCGACAGGGAAACTATGGCTACACCTTC.

The chain links TRBV13 to TRBJ2-3; perhaps TRBD1 as D (5 bases). The CDR3 spans 13 residues. V lost 7 bases and J 2 bases, leaving 10 bases between the germline ends. The germline V gene has CDR1 PRHDT and CDR2 FYEKMQ (reference sequence). The DNA for the CDR3 is TGTGCCAGCACCGCGGACATCACAGATACGCAGTATTTT. Translating it yields CASTADITDTQYF.

The V gene is TRBV7-9, the J gene TRBJ1-2, with a weak D call TRBD1 (6 bases). Trimming took off 5 bases at V and 0 bases at J, with 13 bases between the two ends. The CDR3 is made up of 15 amino acids. CDR1 is SEHNR and CDR2 is FQNEAQ in the germline V gene (reference sequence). The CDR3, as DNA: TGTGCCAGCAGCCTAGGACAGAGATCTAACTATGGCTACACCTTC. It is translated as CASSLGQRSNYGYTF.

V is TRBV19 and J is TRBJ1-5; TRBD1 is a possible D gene (6 bases). Germline loops: CDR1 LNHDA, CDR2 SQIVND (reference sequence). Trimming took off 10 bases at V and 2 bases at J, with 9 bases between the two ends. CDR3 length equals 12 residues. For the CDR3, the DNA is TGTGCCACACAGGGTGGCAATCAGCCCCAGCATTTT. Protein sequence: CATQGGNQPQHF.

The chain joins TRBV5-1 to TRBJ2-5; 10 bases align to TRBD2. The CDR3 totals 14 residues. Germline assignment: CDR1 SGHRS and CDR2 YFSETQ. After removal of 1 base from V and 5 bases from J, the junction contained 2 bases not matched to a gene. Here the CDR3 DNA reads TGCGCCAGCAGCTTGAGCGGGGGGGCCGAGACCCAGTACTTC. Translation: CASSLSGGAETQYF.

The rearrangement joins TRBV11-1 to TRBJ1-1; D unresolved. CDR1 and CDR2 from the germline V gene are SGHAT and FQDESV (reference sequence). This CDR3 spans 12 amino acids. The V end lost 4 bases, the J end lost 7 bases, and 10 bases lay between the germline ends. CDR3 protein: CASSSPGGEAFF. The CDR3 DNA reads as TGTGCCAGCAGCTCACCGGGCGGTGAAGCTTTCTTT.

As concerns this clonotype: The CDR3 end shows no conserved phenylalanine or tryptophan, and so a read error is likely. The V and J genes are TRBV29-1 and TRBJ1-1; D remains unclear. Trimming removed 4 bases at V and 4 bases at J, with 7 bases between. CDR3 length: 11 residues. Germline-derived CDR1 and CDR2 are SQVTM and ANQGSEA. The CDR3 loop is CSVGKATEAFL. The DNA for the CDR3 is TGCAGCGTTGGGAAGGCCACTGAAGCTTTCCTT.

The chain couples TRBV10-1 to TRBJ2-3; D call uncertain. Germline CDR1 WNHNN, CDR2 SYGVQD (reference sequence). V lost 2 bases and J 10 bases, leaving 16 bases between the germline ends. CDR3 size: 14 residues. The CDR3 here is CASSEEVLRGAQYF. CDR3 nucleotide sequence: TGCGCCAGCAGTGAGGAGGTGTTACGAGGTGCGCAGTATTTT.

V is TRBV29-1 and J is TRBJ2-5; 7 positions agree with TRBD1. Germline loops: CDR1 SQVTM, CDR2 ANQGSEA. The CDR3 runs to 12 residues. V shed 7 bases, J shed 5 bases, and the junction held 7 bases outside the gene matches. In DNA form, the CDR3 reads TGCAGCGCACAGGGGTTAGGGGAGACCCAGTACTTC. Its protein product is CSAQGLGETQYF.

V and J are TRBV18 and TRBJ2-1; TRBD1 is a possible D gene (6 bases). The CDR3 is 13 residues long. In germline, CDR1 is KGHSH, CDR2 LQKENI. V shed 6 bases and J shed 3 bases, with 9 bases lying between them. This CDR3 reads CASSRDNYNEQFF. CDR3 coding DNA: TGTGCCAGCTCCCGGGACAACTACAATGAGCAGTTCTTC.

The chain recombines TRBV2 with TRBJ1-1; D is undetermined. Germline CDR1 and CDR2: SNHLY and FYNNEI. Trimming pared 5 bases from V and 1 base from J, leaving 5 bases between. CDR3 length: 12 residues. The CDR3 spells CASSQENTEAFF. The CDR3 bases are TGTGCCAGCAGTCAGGAGAACACTGAAGCTTTCTTT.

This chain joins TRBV28 and TRBJ2-7; D is uncertain. The CDR3 is 14 residues long. In germline, CDR1 is MDHEN, CDR2 SYDVKM. Trimming shortened V by 8 bases and J by 0 bases, and 14 bases separated the two germline ends. CDR3 sequence (DNA): TGTGCCAGCCCCCGGACCTCAGACTCCTACGAGCAGTACTTC. This gives the protein CASPRTSDSYEQYF.

The sample holds one count of this clonotype. The rearrangement joins TRBV3-1 to TRBJ1-3; D is uncertain. Trimming cost V 4 bases and J 0 bases, with 4 bases left between them. The germline V gene has CDR1 LGHDT and CDR2 YNNKEL (reference sequence). This CDR3 is built from 13 residues. CDR3 loop: CASSPGSGNTIYF. The CDR3 coding sequence is TGTGCCAGCAGCCCAGGCTCTGGAAACACCATATATTTT.

This clonotype appeared a few times. This chain joins TRBV5-1 and TRBJ1-2, with a possible D match to TRBD1 (5 bases). V lost 0 bases, J lost 2 bases, and 8 bases lay in between. CDR3 length equals 14 residues. The V gene's germline CDR1 is SGHRS and CDR2 YFSETQ. The CDR3 loop is CASSLVQANYGYTF. The CDR3, as DNA: TGCGCCAGCAGCTTGGTACAGGCAAACTATGGCTACACCTTC.

This clonotype is a singleton in its sample. The chain joins TRBV29-1 to TRBJ2-7; D might be TRBD2 (5 bases). This CDR3 spans 14 amino acids. The germline V and J ends were trimmed by 6 bases and 3 bases, with 18 bases remaining between them. The germline CDR1 and CDR2 sequences are SQVTM and ANQGSEA. The CDR3 reads CSVRTDMAGYEQYF. CDR3 bases: TGCAGCGTCCGGACGGATATGGCGGGCTACGAGCAGTACTTC.

This sequence joins TRBV18 and TRBJ2-1; TRBD2 aligns across 10 bases. V lost 2 bases, J lost 5 bases, and 6 bases stayed unmatched. The CDR3 totals 16 residues. The germline gives CDR1 KGHSH, CDR2 LQKENI. CDR3 coding DNA: TGTGCCAGCTCACCAAGCACTAGCGGGGAACACAATGAGCAGTTCTTC. This codes for CASSPSTSGEHNEQFF.